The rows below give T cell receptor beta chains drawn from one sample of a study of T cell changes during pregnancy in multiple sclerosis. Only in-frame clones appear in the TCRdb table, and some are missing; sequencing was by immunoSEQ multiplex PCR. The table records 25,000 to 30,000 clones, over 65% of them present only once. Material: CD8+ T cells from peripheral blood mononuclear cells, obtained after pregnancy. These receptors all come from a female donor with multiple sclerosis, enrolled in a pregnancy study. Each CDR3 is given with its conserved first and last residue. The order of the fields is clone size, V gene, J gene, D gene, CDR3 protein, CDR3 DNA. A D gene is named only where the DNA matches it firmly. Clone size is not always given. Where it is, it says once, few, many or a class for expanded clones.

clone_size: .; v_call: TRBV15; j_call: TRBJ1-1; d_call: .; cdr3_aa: CATSRVLLRNTEAFF; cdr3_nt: TGTGCCACCAGCAGAGTCCTGTTGCGGAACACTGAAGCTTTCTTT
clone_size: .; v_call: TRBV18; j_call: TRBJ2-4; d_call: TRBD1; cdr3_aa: CASSPRERDRAEDIQYF; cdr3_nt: TGTGCCAGCTCACCACGAGAGCGGGACAGGGCAGAGGACATTCAGTACTTC
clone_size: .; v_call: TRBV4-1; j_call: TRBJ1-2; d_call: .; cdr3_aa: CASSQVTGYYGYTF; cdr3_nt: TGCGCCAGCAGCCAAGTGACAGGTTACTATGGCTACACCTTC
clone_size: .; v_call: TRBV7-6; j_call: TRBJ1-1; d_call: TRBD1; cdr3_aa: CASSTDRGRNTEAFF; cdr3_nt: TGTGCCAGCAGCACGGACAGGGGGCGGAACACTGAAGCTTTCTTT
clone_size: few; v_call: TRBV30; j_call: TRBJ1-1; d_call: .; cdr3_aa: CAWIGPWANTEAFF; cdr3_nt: TGTGCCTGGATTGGGCCGTGGGCGAACACTGAAGCTTTCTTT
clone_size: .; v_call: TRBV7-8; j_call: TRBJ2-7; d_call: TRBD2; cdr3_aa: CASSPLAGGYEQYF; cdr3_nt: TGTGCCAGCAGCCCCTTAGCGGGGGGATACGAGCAGTACTTC
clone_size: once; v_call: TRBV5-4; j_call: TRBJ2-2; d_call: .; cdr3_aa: CASSPSPGELFF; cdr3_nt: TGTGCCAGCAGCCCCTCCCCCGGGGAGCTGTTTTTT
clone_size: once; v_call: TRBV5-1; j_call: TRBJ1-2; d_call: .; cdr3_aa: CASSLGGEVYGYTF; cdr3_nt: TGCGCCAGCAGCTTGGGGGGAGAAGTCTATGGCTACACCTTC
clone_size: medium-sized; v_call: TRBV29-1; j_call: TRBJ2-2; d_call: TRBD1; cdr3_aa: CSVFTGGLGTGELFF; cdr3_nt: TGCAGCGTCTTCACAGGGGGCTTAGGGACCGGGGAGCTGTTTTTT
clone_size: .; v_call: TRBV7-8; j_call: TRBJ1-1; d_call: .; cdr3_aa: CASSWWATNTEAFF; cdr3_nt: TGTGCCAGCAGCTGGTGGGCCACGAACACTGAAGCTTTCTTT
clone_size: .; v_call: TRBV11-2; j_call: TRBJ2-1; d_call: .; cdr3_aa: CASSLDLYEQFF; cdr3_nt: TGTGCCAGCAGCTTAGATCTTTATGAGCAGTTCTTC
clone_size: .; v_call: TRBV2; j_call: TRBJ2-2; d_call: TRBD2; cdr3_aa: CASSYGIWAGGPDTGELFF; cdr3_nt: TGTGCCAGCAGCTACGGGATTTGGGCGGGGGGGCCCGACACCGGGGAGCTGTTTTTT
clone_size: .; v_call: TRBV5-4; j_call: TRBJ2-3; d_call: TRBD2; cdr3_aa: CASSLRTGGREGTDTQYF; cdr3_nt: TGTGCCAGCAGCTTGAGGACGGGGGGGCGGGAAGGCACAGATACGCAGTATTTT
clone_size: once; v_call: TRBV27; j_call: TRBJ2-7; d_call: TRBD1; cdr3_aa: CASSLSWDSAPYEQYF; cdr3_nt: TGTGCCAGCAGTTTATCGTGGGACAGCGCTCCCTACGAGCAGTACTTC
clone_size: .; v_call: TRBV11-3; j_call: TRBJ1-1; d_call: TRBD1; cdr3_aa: CASSLTGGASTEAFF; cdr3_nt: TGTGCCAGCAGCCTGACAGGGGGGGCTTCCACTGAAGCTTTCTTT
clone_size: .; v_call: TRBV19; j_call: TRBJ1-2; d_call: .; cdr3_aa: CASSTSLIGTSYGYTF; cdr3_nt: TGTGCCAGTAGTACAAGTCTAATCGGGACAAGCTATGGCTACACCTTC
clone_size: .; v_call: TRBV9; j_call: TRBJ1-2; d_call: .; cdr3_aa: CASTLLDGSGYTF; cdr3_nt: TGTGCCAGCACCCTACTAGACGGGAGTGGCTACACCTTC
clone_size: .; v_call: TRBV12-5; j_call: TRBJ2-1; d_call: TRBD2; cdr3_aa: CASGLSGDPYNEQFF; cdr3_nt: TGTGCTAGTGGTTTGAGCGGGGATCCCTACAATGAGCAGTTCTTC
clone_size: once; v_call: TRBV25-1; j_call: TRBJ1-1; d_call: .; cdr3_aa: CASSEWGVAGTEAFF; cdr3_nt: TGTGCCAGCAGTGAATGGGGGGTGGCGGGGACTGAAGCTTTCTTT
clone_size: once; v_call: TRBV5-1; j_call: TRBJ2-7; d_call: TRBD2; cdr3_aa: CASKTSGGVYEQYF; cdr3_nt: TGCGCCAGCAAGACTAGCGGGGGTGTCTACGAGCAGTACTTC
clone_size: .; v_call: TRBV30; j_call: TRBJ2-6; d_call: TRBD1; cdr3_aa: CAWYGQGASGANVLTF; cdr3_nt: TGTGCCTGGTATGGACAGGGGGCGTCCGGGGCCAACGTCCTGACTTTC
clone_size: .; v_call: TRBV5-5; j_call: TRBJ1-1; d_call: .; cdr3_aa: CASSWTQGPEAFF; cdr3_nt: TGTGCCAGCAGCTGGACGCAGGGGCCTGAAGCTTTCTTT
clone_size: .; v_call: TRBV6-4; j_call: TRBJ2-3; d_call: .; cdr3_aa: CASSEAGETDTQYF; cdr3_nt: TGTGCCAGCAGTGAGGCAGGGGAGACAGATACGCAGTATTTT
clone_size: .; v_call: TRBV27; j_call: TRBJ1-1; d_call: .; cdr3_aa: CASSLDSTFYEAFF; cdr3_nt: TGTGCCAGCAGTTTGGACAGTACTTTCTATGAAGCTTTCTTT
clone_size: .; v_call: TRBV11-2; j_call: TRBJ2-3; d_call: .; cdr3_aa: CASSFWGGGTDTQYF; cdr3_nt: TGTGCCAGCAGCTTTTGGGGCGGGGGCACAGATACGCAGTATTTT
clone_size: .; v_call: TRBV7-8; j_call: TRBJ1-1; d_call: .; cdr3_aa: CASSNDVRYWRPEAFF; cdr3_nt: TGTGCCAGCAGCAACGATGTACGTTACTGGAGGCCTGAAGCTTTCTTT